The next 8 T cell receptor beta chains were all read from a single sample in a study of OX40 agonist ivuxolimab in advanced cancers. Library preparation used the immunoSEQ multiplex PCR assay. TCRdb stores this immuneACCESS table with in-frame sequences only. Part of the clones is absent; in the studies checked, under half of the shortfall reflects unresolved V genes, and no reason is known for the rest. Present in this sample are roughly 87,000 clones, approximately 91% of which were seen just once. The ten largest make up about 0.7% of the sample. Sequenced here: CD4+ or CD8+ T cells sorted from blood, sampled in a trial of the OX40 agonist ivuxolimab. The receptor set was obtained from an adult with an advanced solid tumor such as melanoma, head and neck, liver or kidney cancer.

This chain connects TRBV5-4 to TRBJ2-1, with D possibly matching TRBD2 (6 bases). The ends were cut back, 0 bases at V and 2 bases at J, with 9 bases in the middle. CDR1 and CDR2 (germline): SGHNT, YYREEE (reference sequence). CDR3 length equals 15 residues. The CDR3 DNA follows: TGTGCCAGCAGCTTGGTTGCGGGGCCCTACAATGAGCAGTTCTTC. Encoded protein: CASSLVAGPYNEQFF.

This sequence joins TRBV5-6 and TRBJ1-3; maybe TRBD1 (5 bases). This CDR3 is 16 amino acids long. CDR1 is SGHDT and CDR2 is YYEEEE in the germline V gene. Between the trimmed V and J ends, which lost 0 bases and 0 bases, there was a span of 10 bases. DNA of the CDR3: TGTGCCAGCAGCTTGGGACAGTTTATCTCTGGAAACACCATATATTTT. Translating gives CASSLGQFISGNTIYF.

This rearrangement joins TRBV5-1 to TRBJ1-1; no definite D call. Between the trimmed V and J ends, which lost 0 bases and 1 base, there was a span of 7 bases. This CDR3 region has 14 residues. Germline assignment: CDR1 SGHRS and CDR2 YFSETQ. CDR3 in DNA: TGCGCCAGCAGCTTGGCAGCTTCGAACACTGAAGCTTTCTTT. This sequence encodes CASSLAASNTEAFF.

This chain joins TRBV18 and TRBJ1-4; possible D gene TRBD1, 6 bases. In germline, CDR1 is KGHSH, CDR2 LQKENI. The CDR3 sequence is 14 residues long. Trimming removed 6 bases at V and 6 bases at J, with 14 bases between. CDR3 DNA sequence: TGTGCCAGCTCTAAAAGGGGGGCGGATGAAAAACTGTTTTTT. It codes for CASSKRGADEKLFF.

This chain links TRBV2 with TRBJ1-1; D is possibly TRBD1 (6 bases). With 2 bases removed from V and 4 bases from J, the gap between germline ends came to 8 bases. The germline V gene encodes CDR1 SNHLY and CDR2 FYNNEI. The CDR3 contains 13 residues. The CDR3 DNA sequence: TGTGCCAGCAGTGAAACAGGGTTCACTGAAGCTTTCTTT. It translates to CASSETGFTEAFF.

V usage is TRBV5-6 and J usage is TRBJ1-5, with 12 nucleotides matching TRBD1. The CDR3 consists of 19 residues. Unmatched junction bases numbered 7, after V lost 0 bases and J lost 0 bases. CDR1 and CDR2 (germline): SGHDT, YYEEEE. CDR3 DNA sequence: TGTGCCAGCAGCTTGGCTGGGACAGGGGGCGTCTATAGCAATCAGCCCCAGCATTTT. It translates to CASSLAGTGGVYSNQPQHF.

The rearrangement joins TRBV18 to TRBJ2-7; 10 bases fit TRBD1. Losses at the gene ends were 6 bases for V and 0 bases for J; bases not matched to a gene: 5. CDR3 size: 15 residues. CDR1 KGHSH and CDR2 LQKENI come from the germline V gene. CDR3 nucleotides: TGTGCCAGCTCCCCGGGACAGGGGATCTCCTACGAGCAGTACTTC. It encodes CASSPGQGISYEQYF.

The rearrangement uses TRBV5-1 and TRBJ2-5; D not certain. Trimming shortened V by 0 bases and J by 3 bases, and 3 bases separated the two germline ends. The CDR3 contains 12 residues. From germline, CDR1 is SGHRS and CDR2 YFSETQ. The CDR3 loop is CASSLGEETQYF. CDR3 in DNA: TGCGCCAGCAGCTTGGGAGAAGAGACCCAGTACTTC.